These 2 T cell receptor beta chains originate from one sample sequenced in a study of cytomegalovirus exposure and HLA in healthy donors. Amplification used 60 Vbeta primers and 13 Jbeta primers. The method was immunoSEQ multiplex PCR; TCRdb's version includes in-frame clones alone and lacks a portion of them. Found here are about 180,000 clones, roughly 85% of them singletons; the top ten hold 0.69%. Material: PBMCs. Receptors originate from a woman aged 40-49 years in good health and CMV-seronegative.

This rearrangement joins TRBV6-5 to TRBJ1-1; unclear D gene. V was trimmed by 0 bases and J by 7 bases, leaving 15 bases between them. Germline CDR1 reads MNHEY; CDR2 reads SVGAGI. The length of the CDR3 is 15 residues. The CDR3 loop reads CASSYSFLSGSEAFF. The DNA of the CDR3 is TGTGCCAGCAGTTACTCATTTTTGTCGGGAAGTGAAGCTTTCTTT.

This chain uses TRBV5-1 with TRBJ2-1, with D possibly TRBD2 on 7 matching bases. The CDR3 totals 15 residues. The V end was cut by 0 bases, the J end by 6 bases, with 13 bases between. The germline gives CDR1 SGHRS, CDR2 YFSETQ. This chain's CDR3 is CASSLAGGRGNEQFF. The CDR3 DNA reads as TGCGCCAGCAGCTTGGCGGGGGGCCGTGGCAATGAGCAGTTCTTC.